The T cell receptor beta chain described here comes from a study of blood T cell repertoires in COVID-19. Per the germline V gene, CDR1 is GTSNPN and CDR2 is SVGIG (reference sequence). V was clipped by 2 bases and J by 5 bases; unmatched bases: 6. The length of the CDR3 is 14 residues. Profiling relied on immunoSEQ multiplex PCR, and the TCRdb table lists in-frame clones only, not all of them. The sample contains around 130,000 clones, about 83% of which appear only once. Sample: peripheral blood. This clonotype originated in a human donor in a cohort sampled during active COVID-19. The rearrangement links TRBV30 to TRBJ2-5, with TRBD1 identical over 9 bases. CDR3 amino acids: CAWSRQGVGETQYF. CDR3 coding DNA: TGTGCCTGGAGTCGACAGGGGGTCGGGGAGACCCAGTACTTC.